One sample yielded the 16 T cell receptor beta chains listed below, sequenced in a study of cytomegalovirus exposure and HLA in healthy donors. It was with 60 Vbeta and 13 Jbeta primers that the PCR ran. Here immunoSEQ multiplex PCR was the method, and the copy in TCRdb shows in-frame clones only, minus some. The sample lists 55,000 to 80,000 clones; 85% to 90% were seen once. The sequenced sample was PBMCs. The receptors originated from a female donor in good health and CMV-seronegative.

The V call is TRBV7-2, the J call TRBJ2-3; TRBD2 might be the D (5 bases). Germline loops: CDR1 SGHTA, CDR2 FQGNSA. V was trimmed by 4 bases and J by 6 bases, leaving 8 bases between them. This CDR3 comprises 12 residues. The chain's CDR3 is CASSSRGDTQYF. Written as DNA, the CDR3 is TGTGCCAGCAGCTCCCGCGGGGATACGCAGTATTTT.

V is TRBV7-2 and J is TRBJ1-5, with D tentatively TRBD1 (5 bases). Between the trimmed V and J ends, which lost 1 base and 1 base, there was a span of 17 bases. Germline V gene sequence: CDR1 SGHTA, CDR2 FQGNSA. The CDR3 is made up of 18 amino acids. CDR3 sequence (DNA): TGTGCCAGCAGCTTAGTGCCCAATGGGGGGTACAGCAATCAGCCCCAGCATTTT. This encodes CASSLVPNGGYSNQPQHF.

The V gene is TRBV5-5, the J gene TRBJ2-3, with 8 bases fitting TRBD1. Germline CDR1 is SGHKS and CDR2 is YYEKEE (reference sequence). J gave up 4 bases and V 4 bases, and 5 bases lay outside the gene matches. CDR3 length: 14 residues. This CDR3 reads CASSRGQGPDTQYF. The CDR3 DNA is TGTGCCAGCAGCCGCGGACAGGGCCCAGATACGCAGTATTTT.

The chain has TRBV6-6 and TRBJ2-7; TRBD2 matches at 7 bases. Unmatched junction bases numbered 6, after V lost 2 bases and J lost 2 bases. This CDR3 has 15 amino acids. CDR1 MNHNY and CDR2 SVGAGI come from the germline V gene (reference sequence). Here the CDR3 DNA reads TGTGCCAGCAGTTACGAAGCTAGCGGCCCCTACGAGCAGTACTTC. It encodes CASSYEASGPYEQYF.

V and J are TRBV27 and TRBJ2-7; 13 nucleotides align to TRBD2. The junction had 5 bases not matched to a gene; V was cut back by 5 bases and J by 7 bases. The germline V gene has CDR1 MNHEY and CDR2 SMNVEV (reference sequence). CDR3 size: 14 residues. The CDR3 region is CASSGLAGAGEQYF. The CDR3 nucleotides are TGTGCCAGCAGTGGACTAGCGGGAGCGGGGGAGCAGTACTTC.

The chain combines TRBV18 with TRBJ2-7; D possibly corresponds to TRBD1 (6 bases). The ends were cut back, 2 bases at V and 5 bases at J, with 16 bases in the middle. Germline V gives CDR1 KGHSH, CDR2 LQKENI. The CDR3 covers 15 residues. CDR3 loop: CASSPVTGVTNEQYF. The CDR3 coding sequence is TGTGCCAGCTCACCAGTGACAGGAGTCACGAACGAGCAGTACTTC.

The rearrangement uses TRBV5-1 and TRBJ2-2; TRBD1 matches at 7 bases. V gave up 4 bases and J gave up 7 bases; unmatched junction bases: 10. The CDR3 has 15 amino acids. CDR1 is SGHRS, CDR2 YFSETQ, per germline. The CDR3 DNA sequence: TGCGCCAGCAGCCCCGGGACAGCCTACGTCGGGGAGCTGTTTTTT. Its protein is CASSPGTAYVGELFF.

This CDR3 reads CASSRLSSGRASDTQYF. In nucleotides, the CDR3 is TGTGCCAGCAGTCGCCTTTCTAGCGGGAGGGCCTCAGATACGCAGTATTTT. The rearrangement uses TRBV14 and TRBJ2-3; 12 nucleotides line up with TRBD2. Looked up from germline, CDR1 is SGHDN and CDR2 is FVKESK. V gave up 6 bases and J gave up 4 bases; unmatched junction bases: 11. This CDR3 is built from 17 residues.

The chain recombines TRBV9 with TRBJ1-1; TRBD1 matches at 10 bases. This CDR3 is 18 amino acids long. Germline V gene sequence: CDR1 SGDLS, CDR2 YYNGEE. V lost 0 bases, J lost 1 base, and 9 bases stayed unmatched. The CDR3 DNA follows: TGTGCCAGCAGCGTAGGGATCAGACAGGGGGCGAAGAACACTGAAGCTTTCTTT. Protein product: CASSVGIRQGAKNTEAFF.

This chain uses TRBV30 with TRBJ2-7; 9 positions match TRBD1. Trimming took 3 bases from V and 9 from J; bases not matched to a gene: 6. The CDR3 length is 12 residues. Germline V gene sequence: CDR1 GTSNPN, CDR2 SVGIG (reference sequence). CDR3 sequence: CAWSATGGGQYF. The CDR3 region has the DNA TGTGCCTGGAGCGCCACAGGGGGCGGGCAGTACTTC.

This chain connects TRBV28 to TRBJ1-6; the match to TRBD1 covers 7 bases. The trim removed 4 bases at V and 14 bases at J, leaving 11 bases unmatched. The germline CDR1 and CDR2 sequences are MDHEN and SYDVKM. This CDR3 region has 14 residues. The CDR3 coding sequence is TGTGCCAGCAGTTGGTTGGACAGGAATCCTTCCCTCCACTTT. This translates into CASSWLDRNPSLHF.

This clone appeared a few times. The rearrangement links TRBV4-1 to TRBJ2-3; 9 nucleotides line up with TRBD2. Germline trimming cut 4 bases from V and 0 bases from J; bases unmatched to any gene: 5. Germline V gene lookup returns CDR1 MGHRA and CDR2 YSYEKL. The CDR3 loop spans 16 amino acids. CDR3 nucleotides: TGCGCCAGCAGCCCTAGCGGGGAGACTAGCACAGATACGCAGTATTTT. As protein: CASSPSGETSTDTQYF.

This clone was seen only a few times. This chain uses TRBV6-1 with TRBJ2-7, with 8 bases fitting TRBD2. Germline values: CDR1 MNHNS, CDR2 SASEGT. The CDR3 is made up of 14 amino acids. V shed 3 bases, J shed 3 bases, and the junction held 4 bases outside the gene matches. The DNA for the CDR3 is TGTGCCAGCAGTGAGGTGGGACTAGACTACGAGCAGTACTTC. Translated: CASSEVGLDYEQYF.

The chain carries TRBV4-2 and TRBJ2-5; 10 nucleotides line up with TRBD1. CDR1 is LGHNA, CDR2 YNFKEQ, per germline. CDR3 length equals 13 residues. Trimming removed 4 bases from V and 5 bases from J; junction bases left unmatched: 1. CDR3 loop: CASSPGQGETQYF. The CDR3 DNA follows: TGTGCCAGCAGCCCGGGACAGGGGGAGACCCAGTACTTC.

This clone was seen more than once but under ten times. The chain has TRBV19 and TRBJ1-1, with a weak D call TRBD1 (5 bases). The CDR3 has 21 amino acids. Trimming left V 5 bases short and J 3 bases short, with 34 bases between. Germline CDR1 and CDR2: LNHDA and SQIVND (reference sequence). The CDR3, as DNA: TGTGCCAGTAGTGCTGACTCACAAACACTGAAGCTTTCTGAACAGGACACTGAAGCTTTCTTT. Encoded protein: CASSADSQTLKLSEQDTEAFF.

The rearrangement uses TRBV19 and TRBJ2-2, with 10 bases identical to TRBD1. The germline V gene encodes CDR1 LNHDA and CDR2 SQIVND (reference sequence). The CDR3 extends over 17 amino acids. J gave up 4 bases and V 1 base, and 6 bases lay outside the gene matches. The DNA for the CDR3 is TGTGCCAGTAGTATAGTGACAGGGGGCTTTGGCACCGGGGAGCTGTTTTTT. The encoded protein is CASSIVTGGFGTGELFF.